This is a list of T cell receptor beta chains from one sample in a study of vaccination and CD4 T cells after COVID-19. These receptors have no identified antigens. MiXCR was run by TCRdb on the PCR reads, yielding one entry per CDR3 protein. The sample consists of some 18,000 distinct CDR3 sequences, 56% of them appearing once. Sequenced input: CD4+ T cells from blood, cultured in vitro. These receptors were collected from a human donor who had recovered from COVID-19. Each CDR3 is given with its conserved first and last residue. Fields, in order: clone size, J gene, D gene, V gene, CDR3 protein, CDR3 DNA. A D gene is named only where the DNA matches it firmly. Size is omitted from some rows. Given values are once, few, many or a class for expanded clones.

abundance: .
j_gene: TRBJ2-3
d_gene: .
v_gene: TRBV20-1
CDR3aa: CSARIARSTDTQYF
CDR3nt: TGCAGTGCTAGAATAGCCAGAAGCACAGATACGCAGTATTTT

abundance: .
j_gene: TRBJ2-7
d_gene: TRBD2
v_gene: TRBV12-3/TRBV12-4
CDR3aa: CASRPGTSGYEQYF
CDR3nt: TGTGCCAGCAGACCCGGGACTAGCGGCTACGAGCAGTACTTC

abundance: .
j_gene: TRBJ2-7
d_gene: .
v_gene: TRBV20-1
CDR3aa: CSASRLASDEQYF
CDR3nt: TGCAGTGCTAGCAGGCTAGCGTCCGACGAGCAGTACTTC

abundance: few
j_gene: TRBJ1-6
d_gene: .
v_gene: TRBV27
CDR3aa: CASTYKSSYNSPLHF
CDR3nt: TGTGCCAGCACCTACAAAAGCTCCTATAATTCACCCCTCCACTTT

abundance: .
j_gene: TRBJ2-2
d_gene: TRBD1
v_gene: TRBV29-1
CDR3aa: CSLSGRDSHITGELFF
CDR3nt: TGCAGTTTGTCGGGTCGGGACAGCCACATCACCGGGGAGCTGTTTTTT

abundance: .
j_gene: TRBJ2-3
d_gene: .
v_gene: TRBV25-1
CDR3aa: CASSIGGVDTQYF
CDR3nt: TGTGCCAGCAGTATCGGGGGAGTGGATACGCAGTATTTT

abundance: .
j_gene: TRBJ2-1
d_gene: .
v_gene: TRBV20-1
CDR3aa: CSARDPEYRGGIDEQFF
CDR3nt: TGCAGTGCTAGAGATCCGGAATACAGGGGAGGAATCGATGAGCAGTTCTTC

abundance: .
j_gene: TRBJ1-1
d_gene: TRBD1
v_gene: TRBV20-1
CDR3aa: CSAGSGGRTEAFF
CDR3nt: TGCAGTGCTGGGTCAGGGGGTCGTACTGAAGCTTTCTTT

abundance: .
j_gene: TRBJ2-1
d_gene: TRBD2
v_gene: TRBV11-2
CDR3aa: CASSLASGIYEQFF
CDR3nt: TGTGCCAGCAGCTTAGCTAGCGGGATCTATGAGCAGTTCTTC

abundance: .
j_gene: TRBJ2-4
d_gene: .
v_gene: TRBV2
CDR3aa: CASSPGAKNIQYF
CDR3nt: TGTGCCAGCAGTCCAGGAGCCAAAAACATTCAGTACTTC

abundance: few
j_gene: TRBJ2-1
d_gene: .
v_gene: TRBV7-8
CDR3aa: CASSSRRTRDNEQFF
CDR3nt: TGTGCCAGCAGCTCCCGGAGGACACGGGACAATGAGCAGTTCTTC

abundance: .
j_gene: TRBJ1-6
d_gene: .
v_gene: TRBV11-2
CDR3aa: CASSTGTYNSPLHF
CDR3nt: TGTGCCAGCAGCACCGGGACTTATAATTCACCCCTCCACTTT

abundance: .
j_gene: TRBJ1-2
d_gene: .
v_gene: TRBV6-5
CDR3aa: CASSYLGASNYGYTF
CDR3nt: TGTGCCAGCAGTTACTTAGGGGCGTCTAACTATGGCTACACCTTC

abundance: .
j_gene: TRBJ1-3
d_gene: .
v_gene: TRBV6-1
CDR3aa: CASSVDGSGNTIYF
CDR3nt: TGTGCCAGCAGTGTAGACGGCTCTGGAAACACCATATATTTT

abundance: .
j_gene: TRBJ2-5
d_gene: TRBD1
v_gene: TRBV2
CDR3aa: CASRNDRGSQTQYF
CDR3nt: TGTGCCAGCAGAAACGACAGGGGGAGTCAGACCCAGTACTTC

abundance: .
j_gene: TRBJ2-1
d_gene: TRBD2
v_gene: TRBV20-1
CDR3aa: CSARGSSGGHEQFF
CDR3nt: TGCAGTGCTAGAGGGTCTAGCGGGGGCCATGAGCAGTTCTTC

abundance: .
j_gene: TRBJ1-2
d_gene: .
v_gene: TRBV6-2/TRBV6-3
CDR3aa: CASSFLQNYGYTF
CDR3nt: TGTGCCAGCAGTTTTTTACAGAACTATGGCTACACCTTC

abundance: .
j_gene: TRBJ2-2
d_gene: TRBD2
v_gene: TRBV12-3/TRBV12-4
CDR3aa: CASSVSGRGTGELFF
CDR3nt: TGTGCCAGCAGTGTTAGCGGGAGAGGGACCGGGGAGCTGTTTTTT

abundance: .
j_gene: TRBJ2-7
d_gene: TRBD1
v_gene: TRBV20-1
CDR3aa: CSLDRGLEQYF
CDR3nt: TGCAGCCTGGACAGGGGGCTAGAGCAGTACTTC

abundance: .
j_gene: TRBJ2-1
d_gene: .
v_gene: TRBV5-1
CDR3aa: CASSPGTGTYNEQFF
CDR3nt: TGCGCCAGCAGCCCAGGTACGGGGACCTACAATGAGCAGTTCTTC

abundance: .
j_gene: TRBJ1-6
d_gene: TRBD1
v_gene: TRBV7-9
CDR3aa: CASSLGTGESPLHF
CDR3nt: TGTGCCAGCAGCTTAGGGACAGGGGAATCACCCCTCCACTTT

abundance: few
j_gene: TRBJ1-2
d_gene: TRBD1
v_gene: TRBV6-2/TRBV6-3
CDR3aa: CASIRTGENYGYTF
CDR3nt: TGTGCCAGCATCAGGACAGGCGAAAACTATGGCTACACCTTC

abundance: .
j_gene: TRBJ2-2
d_gene: TRBD2
v_gene: TRBV19
CDR3aa: CATRLAGDPRNTGELFF
CDR3nt: TGTGCCACCCGACTAGCGGGGGACCCGAGGAACACCGGGGAGCTGTTTTTT

abundance: .
j_gene: TRBJ1-2
d_gene: TRBD1
v_gene: TRBV14
CDR3aa: CASSQDTGGYGYTF
CDR3nt: TGTGCCAGCAGCCAAGACACAGGGGGCTATGGCTACACCTTC

abundance: few
j_gene: TRBJ1-2
d_gene: .
v_gene: TRBV6-5
CDR3aa: CASSYTGSYGYTF
CDR3nt: TGTGCCAGCAGTTACACGGGTTCCTATGGCTACACCTTC

abundance: few
j_gene: TRBJ1-2
d_gene: .
v_gene: TRBV19
CDR3aa: CASSIGASFYGYTF
CDR3nt: TGTGCCAGTAGTATAGGGGCCAGCTTCTATGGCTACACCTTC

abundance: .
j_gene: TRBJ2-7
d_gene: .
v_gene: TRBV9
CDR3aa: CASSVEDSYEQYF
CDR3nt: TGTGCCAGCAGCGTAGAGGACAGCTACGAGCAGTACTTC

abundance: .
j_gene: TRBJ1-3
d_gene: TRBD1
v_gene: TRBV7-2
CDR3aa: CASSGGTGSSGNAIYF
CDR3nt: TGTGCCAGCAGCGGGGGGACAGGGAGCTCTGGAAACGCCATATATTTT

abundance: .
j_gene: TRBJ2-5
d_gene: .
v_gene: TRBV24-1
CDR3aa: CATSDPSGLSETQYF
CDR3nt: TGTGCCACCAGTGATCCCTCGGGCCTTTCGGAGACCCAGTACTTC

abundance: few
j_gene: TRBJ1-2
d_gene: .
v_gene: TRBV7-9
CDR3aa: CASSLADSGGYTF
CDR3nt: TGTGCCAGCAGCTTAGCAGACTCAGGTGGCTACACCTTC

abundance: .
j_gene: TRBJ2-2
d_gene: .
v_gene: TRBV21-1
CDR3aa: CASSKLPLAECTGELFF
CDR3nt: TGTGCCAGCAGCAAACTCCCACTAGCGGAGTGCACCGGGGAGCTGTTTTTT

abundance: .
j_gene: TRBJ1-6
d_gene: .
v_gene: TRBV28
CDR3aa: CASNEWVPYNSPLHF
CDR3nt: TGTGCCAGCAACGAGTGGGTTCCCTATAATTCACCCCTCCACTTT

abundance: .
j_gene: TRBJ2-7
d_gene: .
v_gene: TRBV20-1
CDR3aa: CSARAADNPYEQYF
CDR3nt: TGCAGTGCTAGAGCGGCGGATAACCCCTACGAGCAGTACTTC

abundance: .
j_gene: TRBJ2-5
d_gene: .
v_gene: TRBV29-1
CDR3aa: CSVGLTAYQETQYF
CDR3nt: TGCAGCGTTGGCCTAACAGCCTATCAAGAGACCCAGTACTTC

abundance: few
j_gene: TRBJ2-3
d_gene: TRBD2
v_gene: TRBV6-2/TRBV6-3
CDR3aa: CASSYPLGTITDTQYF
CDR3nt: TGTGCCAGCAGTTACCCACTTGGGACTATCACAGATACGCAGTATTTT

abundance: .
j_gene: TRBJ1-1
d_gene: .
v_gene: TRBV7-8
CDR3aa: CASTPVRVMNTEAFF
CDR3nt: TGTGCCAGCACCCCTGTAAGGGTTATGAACACTGAAGCTTTCTTT

abundance: few
j_gene: TRBJ2-5
d_gene: .
v_gene: TRBV6-5
CDR3aa: CASSYSEWGGLRGQETQYF
CDR3nt: TGTGCCAGCAGTTACTCGGAGTGGGGGGGACTCAGGGGGCAAGAGACCCAGTACTTC

abundance: .
j_gene: TRBJ1-1
d_gene: .
v_gene: TRBV5-4
CDR3aa: CASRSTGARNTEAFF
CDR3nt: TGTGCCAGCAGATCCACCGGGGCCCGGAACACTGAAGCTTTCTTT

abundance: few
j_gene: TRBJ1-2
d_gene: .
v_gene: TRBV27
CDR3aa: CASRGGQQTYGYTF
CDR3nt: TGTGCCAGCAGAGGGGGTCAACAGACCTATGGCTACACCTTC

abundance: .
j_gene: TRBJ1-2
d_gene: TRBD1
v_gene: TRBV7-2
CDR3aa: CASSSQGAISTGYTF
CDR3nt: TGTGCCAGCAGCTCACAGGGGGCGATAAGCACCGGCTACACCTTC

abundance: .
j_gene: TRBJ1-4
d_gene: TRBD1
v_gene: TRBV6-5
CDR3aa: CASSYRDRGRGTEKLFF
CDR3nt: TGTGCCAGCAGTTACCGCGACAGGGGGCGCGGGACTGAAAAACTGTTTTTT

abundance: .
j_gene: TRBJ1-2
d_gene: TRBD1
v_gene: TRBV11-3
CDR3aa: CASSSPGTAYYGYTF
CDR3nt: TGTGCCAGCAGCTCGCCCGGGACAGCTTATTATGGCTACACCTTC